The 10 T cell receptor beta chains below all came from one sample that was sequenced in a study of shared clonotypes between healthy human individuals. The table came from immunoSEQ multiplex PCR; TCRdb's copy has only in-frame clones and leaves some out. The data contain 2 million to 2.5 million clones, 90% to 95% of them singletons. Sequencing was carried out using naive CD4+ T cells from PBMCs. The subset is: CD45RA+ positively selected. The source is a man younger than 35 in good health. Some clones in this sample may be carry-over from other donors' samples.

CDR3 sequence reads: CASSLTWAGDSGNTIYF. The CDR3 DNA is TGTGCCAGCAGCTTGACTTGGGCAGGCGACTCTGGAAACACCATATATTTT. This rearrangement joins TRBV5-5 to TRBJ1-3, with D unresolved. Germline V lookup: CDR1 SGHKS, CDR2 YYEKEE (reference sequence). This CDR3 is 17 amino acids long. The V and J ends lost 1 base and 0 bases respectively, with 14 bases between them.

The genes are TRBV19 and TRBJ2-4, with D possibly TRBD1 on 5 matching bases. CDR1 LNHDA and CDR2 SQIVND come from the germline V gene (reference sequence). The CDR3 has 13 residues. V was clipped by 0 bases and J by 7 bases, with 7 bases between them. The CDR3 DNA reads TGTGCCAGTAGTATAGACAGGGATAACATTCAGTACTTC. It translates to CASSIDRDNIQYF.

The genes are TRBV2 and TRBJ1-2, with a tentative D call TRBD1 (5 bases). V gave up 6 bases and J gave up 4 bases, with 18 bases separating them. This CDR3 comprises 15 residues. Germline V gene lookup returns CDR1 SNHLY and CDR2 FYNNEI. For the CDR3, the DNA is TGTGCCAGCAGAGCGCTCAGGACAAACGGCTATGGCTACACCTTC. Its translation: CASRALRTNGYGYTF.

The chain's CDR3 is CASSLPGLGLGEQYF. DNA for the CDR3: TGTGCCAGCAGTTTACCGGGACTAGGTTTAGGCGAGCAGTACTTC. The V call is TRBV25-1, the J call TRBJ2-7; TRBD2 matches 8 bases. J lost 6 bases, V lost 5 bases, and 12 bases had no gene match. The germline gives CDR1 MGHDK, CDR2 SYGVNS. The CDR3 contains 15 residues.

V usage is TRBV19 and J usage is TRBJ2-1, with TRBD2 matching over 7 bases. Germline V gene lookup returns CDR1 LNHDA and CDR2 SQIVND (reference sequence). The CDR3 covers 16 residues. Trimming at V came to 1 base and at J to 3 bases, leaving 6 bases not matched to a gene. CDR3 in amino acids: CASSIGLAGHYNEQFF. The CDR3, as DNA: TGTGCCAGTAGTATAGGACTAGCAGGTCACTACAATGAGCAGTTCTTC. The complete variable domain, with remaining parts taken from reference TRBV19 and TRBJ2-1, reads DGGITQSPKYLFRKEGQNVTLSCEQNLNHDAMYWYRQDPGQGLRLIYYSQIVNDFQKGDIAEGYSVSREKKESFPLTVTSAQKNPTAFYLCASSIGLAGHYNEQFFGPGTRLTVL.

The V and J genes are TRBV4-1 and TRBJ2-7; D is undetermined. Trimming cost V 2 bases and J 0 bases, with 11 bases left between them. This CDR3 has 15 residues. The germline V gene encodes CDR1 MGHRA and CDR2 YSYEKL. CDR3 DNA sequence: TGCGCCAGCAGCCAATCTACATGGGACTCCTACGAGCAGTACTTC. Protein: CASSQSTWDSYEQYF.

CDR3 loop: CAIREGQGLYEQYF. CDR3 nucleotides: TGTGCCATCAGGGAGGGACAGGGGCTCTACGAGCAGTACTTC. This sequence joins TRBV10-3 and TRBJ2-7; 10 bases agree with TRBD1. V lost 6 bases to trimming and J lost 3 bases; unmatched junction nucleotides: 5. The length of the CDR3 is 14 residues. Germline CDR1 reads ENHRY; CDR2 reads SYGVKD.

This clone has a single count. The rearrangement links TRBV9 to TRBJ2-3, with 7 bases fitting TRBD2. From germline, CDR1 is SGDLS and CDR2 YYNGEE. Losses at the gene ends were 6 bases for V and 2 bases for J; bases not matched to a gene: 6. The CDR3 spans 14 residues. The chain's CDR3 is CASTQREDTDTQYF. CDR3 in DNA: TGTGCCAGCACACAACGGGAGGACACAGATACGCAGTATTTT.

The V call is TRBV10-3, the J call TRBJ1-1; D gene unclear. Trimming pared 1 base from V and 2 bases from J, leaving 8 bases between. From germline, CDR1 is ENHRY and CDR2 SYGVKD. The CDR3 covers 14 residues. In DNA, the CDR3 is TGTGCCATCAGTGAGTGGGAAAAAAACACTGAAGCTTTCTTT. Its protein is CAISEWEKNTEAFF.

In DNA form, the CDR3 reads TGTGCCAGCAAAGGACAGGGAACCTCCTACGAGCAGTACTTC. Protein product: CASKGQGTSYEQYF. This chain links TRBV6-1 with TRBJ2-7; 8 nucleotides align to TRBD1. CDR1 and CDR2 from the germline V gene are MNHNS and SASEGT. Unmatched junction bases numbered 5, after V lost 7 bases and J lost 0 bases. This CDR3 has 14 residues.